This T cell receptor (beta chain) was documented in a study of Graves' ophthalmopathy and Graves' hyperthyroidism. The V segment lost 8 bases and the J segment 6 bases; nucleotides outside the gene matches: 11. Germline V gene data show CDR1 as MNHNY and CDR2 as SVGAGI (reference sequence). The CDR3 length is 14 residues. Patients with other autoimmune diseases, uncontrolled infections, pregnancy or lactation were excluded. Study-level results: A classifier, a 13-signature model, separated ophthalmopathy from stable hyperthyroidism with approximately 87% sensitivity and 81.08% specificity. Detection in blood was also observed for most expanded thyroid clonotypes above 0.001 frequency. The model's prediction of ophthalmopathy progression had 65% to 71% sensitivity and approximately 76% specificity.

RNA transcripts were the source from which TCR beta CDR3 regions were amplified. After a first-round RT-PCR with HTBI primers, a second-round multiplex PCR was run. TCRdb independently ran MiXCR on the multiplex PCR reads; one entry per CDR3 protein. This sample carries over a million distinct CDR3 sequences, around a third of them seen once, and the ten largest clones take roughly 11%. In this sample, this clonotype turned up once. The antigen is undetermined. What was sequenced was peripheral blood or thyroid tissue (not recorded which). This rearrangement joins TRBV6-6 to TRBJ2-7, with 9 positions matching TRBD2. The sequence was collected from an adult man with Graves' hyperthyroidism. The CDR3 coding sequence is TGTGCCAGCGGGAGGACTAGCGATCCTCTCGAGCAGTACTTC. Its protein product is CASGRTSDPLEQYF.